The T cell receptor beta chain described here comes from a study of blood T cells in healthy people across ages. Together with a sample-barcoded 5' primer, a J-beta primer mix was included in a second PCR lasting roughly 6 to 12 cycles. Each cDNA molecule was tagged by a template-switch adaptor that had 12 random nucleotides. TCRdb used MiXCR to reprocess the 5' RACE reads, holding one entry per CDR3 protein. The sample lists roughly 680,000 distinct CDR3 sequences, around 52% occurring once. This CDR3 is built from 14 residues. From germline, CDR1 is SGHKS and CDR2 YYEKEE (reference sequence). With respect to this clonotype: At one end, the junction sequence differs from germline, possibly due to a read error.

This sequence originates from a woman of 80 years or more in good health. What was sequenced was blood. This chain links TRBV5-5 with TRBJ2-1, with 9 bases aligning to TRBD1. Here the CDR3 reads CTSSLQGAYNEQFF. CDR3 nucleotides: TGTACCAGCAGCTTACAGGGGGCTTACAATGAGCAGTTCTTC.